The TCR beta chain described here comes from a study of cytomegalovirus exposure and HLA in healthy donors. Looking at the study overall: Of all 398 donors who were genotyped, under 90% belonged to the Caucasian-associated ancestry cluster.

A multiplex PCR was run with 60 Vbeta primers and 13 Jbeta primers. Original handling: Some 11 million of the approximately 80 million unique TCR beta chains counted in a later analysis were shared. Assay used: immunoSEQ multiplex PCR; TCRdb lists only in-frame clones, some missing. That table supplies the V and J calls and clone size; D and trimming were determined from the DNA. The sample holds more than 70,000 clones, approximately 63% seen once. Germline-derived CDR1 and CDR2 are KGHSY and FQNENV. Deletions cut 1 base from V and 5 bases from J, with 12 bases between. The CDR3 length is 14 residues. With regard to this clone: Its antigen is unknown.

Study-level findings and limits: The majority of CMV-associated TCR beta chains were reported as apparently HLA-restricted in a later analysis.

The sequence was collected from a woman aged 45 to 65 in good health and CMV-seropositive. Sequencing was done on a sample of PBMCs. This chain connects TRBV16 to TRBJ2-7; D is uncertain. The CDR3 sequence: CASSQFGTEDEQYF. For the CDR3, the DNA is TGTGCCAGCAGCCAATTTGGAACAGAAGACGAGCAGTACTTC. Looking up the rest from reference TRBV16 and TRBJ2-7 gives the full variable domain: GEEVAQTPKHLVRGEGQKAKLYCAPIKGHSYVFWYQQVLKNEFKFLISFQNENVFDETGMPKERFSAKCLPNSPCSLEIQATKLEDSAVYFCASSQFGTEDEQYFGPGTRLTVT.